This TCR beta chain is drawn from a study of blood T cell repertoires in COVID-19. CDR1 is LGHDT and CDR2 is YNNKEL in the germline V gene (reference sequence). The CDR3 spans 13 residues. V was pared by 3 bases and J by 10 bases, with 13 bases between. TCRdb's table, derived via immunoSEQ multiplex PCR, lists solely in-frame clones and lacks some. The sample has around 68,000 clones; around 87% are singletons. Sequencing was done on a sample of peripheral blood. The genes are TRBV3-1 (or the pseudogene TRBV3-2) and TRBJ2-1; perhaps TRBD1 as D (5 bases). This TCR was sampled from a man aged 50 or older with active COVID-19. The CDR3 DNA sequence: TGTGCCAGCAGCCAGGGGCCCGAGGACGAGCAGTTCTTC. It encodes CASSQGPEDEQFF.